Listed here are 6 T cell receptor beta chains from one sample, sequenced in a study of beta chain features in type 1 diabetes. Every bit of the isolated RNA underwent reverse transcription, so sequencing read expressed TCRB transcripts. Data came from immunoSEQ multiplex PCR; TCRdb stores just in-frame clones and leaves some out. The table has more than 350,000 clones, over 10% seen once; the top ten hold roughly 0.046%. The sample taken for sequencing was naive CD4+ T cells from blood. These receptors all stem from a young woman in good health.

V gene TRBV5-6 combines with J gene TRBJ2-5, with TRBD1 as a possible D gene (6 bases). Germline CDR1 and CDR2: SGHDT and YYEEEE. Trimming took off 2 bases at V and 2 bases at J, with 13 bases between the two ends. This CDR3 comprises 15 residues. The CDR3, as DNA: TGTGCCAGCAGCTTTTACGACAGGAATCAAGAGACCCAGTACTTC. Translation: CASSFYDRNQETQYF.

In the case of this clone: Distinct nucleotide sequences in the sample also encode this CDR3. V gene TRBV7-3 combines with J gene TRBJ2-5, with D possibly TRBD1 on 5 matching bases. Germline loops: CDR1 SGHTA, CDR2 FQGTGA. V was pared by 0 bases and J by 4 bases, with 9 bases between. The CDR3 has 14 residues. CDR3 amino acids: CASSLTGAGETQYF. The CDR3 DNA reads TGTGCCAGCAGCTTAACTGGGGCAGGAGAGACCCAGTACTTC.

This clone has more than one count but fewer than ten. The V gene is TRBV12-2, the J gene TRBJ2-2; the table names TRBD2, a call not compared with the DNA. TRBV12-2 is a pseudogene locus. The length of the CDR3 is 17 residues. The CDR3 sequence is CASRLVNGTANTGELFF. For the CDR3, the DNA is TGTGCAAGTCGCTTAGTGAACGGGACTGCGAACACCGGGGAGCTGTTTTTT.

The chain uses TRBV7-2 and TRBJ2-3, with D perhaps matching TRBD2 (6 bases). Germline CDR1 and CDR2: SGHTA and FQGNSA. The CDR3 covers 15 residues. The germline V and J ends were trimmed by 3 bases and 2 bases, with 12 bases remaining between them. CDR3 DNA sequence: TGTGCCAGCAGCTTGACGGGGGTTGTCACAGATACGCAGTATTTT. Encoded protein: CASSLTGVVTDTQYF.

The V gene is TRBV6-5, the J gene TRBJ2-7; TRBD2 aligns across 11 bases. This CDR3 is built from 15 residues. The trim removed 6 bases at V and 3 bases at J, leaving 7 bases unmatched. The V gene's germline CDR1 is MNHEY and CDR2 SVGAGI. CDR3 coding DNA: TGTGCCAGCAGATCCTTAGCGGGAGGGGACTACGAGCAGTACTTC. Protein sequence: CASRSLAGGDYEQYF.

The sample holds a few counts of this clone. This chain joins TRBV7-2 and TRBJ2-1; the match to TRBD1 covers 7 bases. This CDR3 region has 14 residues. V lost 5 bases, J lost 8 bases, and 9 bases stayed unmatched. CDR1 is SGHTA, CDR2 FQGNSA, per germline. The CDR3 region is CASSRIRGIDEQFF. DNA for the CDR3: TGTGCCAGCAGCAGGATCAGGGGGATAGATGAGCAGTTCTTC.